The present T cell receptor (beta chain) was sequenced within a study of response to subunit inactivated influenza vaccine. The CDR3 runs to 15 residues. Trimming removed 4 bases at V and 2 bases at J, with 14 bases between. Per germline, CDR1 SGHRS and CDR2 YFSETQ. General study results and limits: Only a handful of new T cells, the authors suggested, are recruited with each seasonal influenza vaccination.

There are many counts of this clonotype. Its antigen is unidentified. TCRdb fed the RT-PCR reads into MiXCR, producing one record per CDR3 protein. Altogether 160,000 or so distinct CDR3 sequences are present, approximately 10% being singletons, with the ten largest covering under 15%. The chain recombines TRBV5-1 with TRBJ2-3; perhaps TRBD1 as D (5 bases). The receptor was derived from a man aged 50 or older who received an inactivated influenza vaccine. Sequencing was performed on non-naive T cells sorted from PBMCs, taken about 40 days after vaccination. The CDR3 sequence: CASSLNPGYTDTQYF. DNA of the CDR3: TGCGCCAGCAGCCTAAATCCAGGGTACACAGATACGCAGTATTTT.